This entry lists 25 T cell receptor beta chains sequenced from one sample in a study of blood T cells in healthy people across ages. A second PCR of about 6 to 11 cycles used a sample-barcoded 5' primer and a J-beta primer mix. MiXCR, applied by TCRdb to the 5' RACE reads, yields one record per CDR3 protein. Of about 580,000 distinct CDR3 sequences listed, around 48% are singletons. The material sequenced was blood. The source is an older man in good health.

V gene TRBV10-3 combines with J gene TRBJ2-3; TRBD2 matches at 7 bases. This CDR3 is 16 amino acids long. Germline CDR1 ENHRY, CDR2 SYGVKD. V dropped 1 base and J dropped 7; count of bases not matched to a gene: 11. The CDR3 DNA reads TGTGCCATCAGTGAGTGGGCTAGCGGCCCAGGCAATACGCAGTATTTT. It specifies CAISEWASGPGNTQYF.

The chain employs TRBV5-4 and TRBJ2-6; the D gene is possibly TRBD2 (5 bases). V was cut by 0 bases and J by 1 base, with 17 bases left in between. This CDR3 comprises 19 residues. Per the germline V gene, CDR1 is SGHNT and CDR2 is YYREEE (reference sequence). The CDR3 here is CASSLGGGSYISGANVLTF. The CDR3 nucleotides are TGTGCCAGCAGCTTGGGAGGTGGGAGTTATATTTCTGGGGCCAACGTCCTGACTTTC.

The chain links TRBV20-1 to TRBJ1-5, with 10 bases matching TRBD1. Germline values: CDR1 DFQATT, CDR2 SNEGSKA (reference sequence). This CDR3 spans 13 amino acids. CDR3 coding DNA: TGCAGCGGGACAGGGGTCAGCAATCAGCCCCAGCATTTT. It yields the protein CSGTGVSNQPQHF.

V is TRBV5-1 and J is TRBJ2-3; TRBD2 matches at 7 bases. The ends lost 3 bases at V and 4 bases at J; junction bases unmatched: 5. The CDR3 runs to 14 residues. Germline-derived CDR1 and CDR2 are SGHRS and YFSETQ. The CDR3 DNA follows: TGCGCCAGCAGCTACCGGGGGGAGGCAGATACGCAGTATTTT. Residues: CASSYRGEADTQYF.

This clonotype was seen only a few times. The chain has TRBV7-2 and TRBJ2-3; tentatively, D is TRBD2 (5 bases). Germline loops: CDR1 SGHTA, CDR2 FQGNSA. Trimming removed 1 base at V and 2 bases at J, with 10 bases between. The CDR3 spans 15 residues. CDR3 sequence reads: CASSLDRGYTDTQYF. For the CDR3, the DNA is TGTGCCAGCAGCTTAGATCGGGGATACACAGATACGCAGTATTTT.

The V and J genes are TRBV29-1 and TRBJ2-5; D unresolved. Germline values: CDR1 SQVTM, CDR2 ANQGSEA. The V gene lost 0 bases and the J gene lost 5 bases, with 13 bases spanning the gap. The CDR3 length is 14 residues. The CDR3 coding sequence is TGCAGCGTTGAAGATCGGTTGATGCCCGAGACCCAGTACTTC. It is translated as CSVEDRLMPETQYF.

The J gene is TRBJ1-2, the V gene TRBV27; D is perhaps TRBD1 (5 bases). The CDR3 covers 15 residues. V lost 6 bases and J lost 0, with 14 bases in between. The germline V gene encodes CDR1 MNHEY and CDR2 SMNVEV (reference sequence). CDR3 in DNA: TGTGCCAGCAGAAGTGCGGGACCAACTAACTATGGCTACACCTTC. Translated, it gives CASRSAGPTNYGYTF.

This clonotype was detected ten times or more. The CDR3 DNA reads as TGTGCCAGCAGCCCCCGGACAGGGAACTCCTACGAGCAGTACTTC. As protein: CASSPRTGNSYEQYF. The chain combines TRBV7-2 with TRBJ2-7; TRBD1 matches at 8 bases. Looked up from germline, CDR1 is SGHTA and CDR2 is FQGNSA. This CDR3 spans 15 amino acids. Trimming removed 5 bases from V and 0 bases from J; junction bases left unmatched: 6.

The rearrangement uses TRBV20-1 and TRBJ2-1, with a tentative D call TRBD1 (6 bases). Germline V gene lookup returns CDR1 DFQATT and CDR2 SNEGSKA (reference sequence). CDR3 size: 14 residues. The CDR3 region has the DNA TGCAGCCCCTCGCAGGGGAGCTCCTACAATGAGCAGTTCTTC. It yields the protein CSPSQGSSYNEQFF.

This clonotype was detected only a few times. This sequence joins TRBV28 and TRBJ2-7; TRBD1 might be the D (6 bases). Germline V gene lookup returns CDR1 MDHEN and CDR2 SYDVKM. The CDR3 has 15 residues. Trimming shortened V by 6 bases and J by 3 bases, and 18 bases separated the two germline ends. The CDR3 nucleotides read TGTGCCAGCAGGACTGGGGGCAACCTTTTCTACGAGCAGTACTTC. It yields the protein CASRTGGNLFYEQYF.

The CDR3 reads CASSFLSQIRYYEQYF. The CDR3 DNA reads TGTGCCAGCAGCTTCCTTTCACAAATTCGTTACTACGAGCAGTACTTC. The chain employs TRBV7-2 and TRBJ2-7; no clear D gene. The CDR3 has 16 residues. The ends were cut back, 3 bases at V and 3 bases at J, with 18 bases in the middle. Germline loops: CDR1 SGHTA, CDR2 FQGNSA.

In the case of this clonotype: A clone one base away is much larger, so this may be a read error. The J gene is TRBJ2-7, the V gene TRBV2, with 9 positions matching TRBD1. Germline V gene data show CDR1 as SNHLY and CDR2 as FYNNEI. CDR3 size: 13 residues. In DNA form, the CDR3 reads TGTGCCTGCAGTCGGACAGGGGACTACGAGCAGTACTTC. Protein sequence: CACSRTGDYEQYF.

This clonotype was observed a handful of times. CDR3 bases: TGTGCCAGCAGCCCGGACCCGAACACTGAAGCTTTCTTT. This encodes CASSPDPNTEAFF. V gene TRBV7-2 combines with J gene TRBJ1-1; D call uncertain. Trimming removed 5 bases at V and 1 base at J, with 8 bases between. Per germline, CDR1 SGHTA and CDR2 FQGNSA. The CDR3 is made up of 13 amino acids.

V is TRBV27 and J is TRBJ2-7, with 9 bases lining up with TRBD1. This CDR3 has 15 amino acids. J was trimmed by 3 bases and V by 5 bases; bases with no gene match: 8. Germline-derived CDR1 and CDR2 are MNHEY and SMNVEV (reference sequence). CDR3 amino acids: CASSLQGARNYEQYF. Here the CDR3 DNA reads TGTGCCAGCAGTCTACAGGGGGCCCGCAACTACGAGCAGTACTTC.

This rearrangement joins TRBV2 to TRBJ2-3, with 11 positions matching TRBD2. The V segment lost 6 bases and the J segment 6 bases; nucleotides outside the gene matches: 8. Germline assignment: CDR1 SNHLY and CDR2 FYNNEI. This CDR3 has 15 residues. The CDR3 coding sequence is TGTGCCAGCAGACCGACTAGCGGGGTCCCGGATACGCAGTATTTT. Protein sequence: CASRPTSGVPDTQYF.

The rearrangement links TRBV7-9 to TRBJ2-7; 7 bases are shared with TRBD1. This CDR3 region has 15 residues. The germline V gene has CDR1 SEHNR and CDR2 FQNEAQ (reference sequence). The V gene end was trimmed by 1 base and the J gene end by 4 bases; junction bases not matched to a gene: 7. CDR3 DNA sequence: TGTGCCAGCAGCTTAGAAGCAGGGGGAATGTACGAGCAGTACTTC. Encoded protein: CASSLEAGGMYEQYF. The complete variable domain, with remaining parts taken from reference TRBV7-9 and TRBJ2-7, reads DTGVSQNPRHKITKRGQNVTFRCDPISEHNRLYWYRQTLGQGPEFLTYFQNEAQLEKSRLLSDRFSAERPKGSFSTLEIQRTEQGDSAMYLCASSLEAGGMYEQYFGPGTRLTVT.

This clonotype turned up a few times. V usage is TRBV2 and J usage is TRBJ2-5, with a weak D call TRBD2 (5 bases). Trimming shortened V by 5 bases and J by 5 bases, and 12 bases separated the two germline ends. Germline assignment: CDR1 SNHLY and CDR2 FYNNEI. The CDR3 length is 13 residues. CDR3 sequence reads: CASSIGDSETQYF. DNA for the CDR3: TGTGCCAGCAGTATCGGGGATTCGGAGACCCAGTACTTC.

The gene calls are TRBV11-1 and TRBJ2-3; D is unclear. This CDR3 region has 15 residues. Germline CDR1 is SGHAT and CDR2 is FQDESV (reference sequence). Trimming removed 3 bases from V and 1 base from J, with 11 bases in between. The DNA of the CDR3 is TGTGCCAGCAGCTTGTGGCCAGGACGCACAGATACGCAGTATTTT. Its translation: CASSLWPGRTDTQYF.

This clonotype appeared many times. The rearrangement uses TRBV29-1 and TRBJ1-2; 10 nucleotides match TRBD1. CDR3 length: 13 residues. V lost 8 bases to trimming and J lost 5 bases; unmatched junction nucleotides: 8. Germline values: CDR1 SQVTM, CDR2 ANQGSEA. In DNA form, the CDR3 reads TGCAGCATTTGGACAGGGGGGCCTTATGGCTACACCTTC. Translating it yields CSIWTGGPYGYTF.

This rearrangement joins TRBV20-1 to TRBJ1-2; 7 bases fit TRBD1. This CDR3 is 13 amino acids long. The ends lost 6 bases at V and 3 bases at J; junction bases unmatched: 7. Germline values: CDR1 DFQATT, CDR2 SNEGSKA (reference sequence). The CDR3 here is CSAWDSYDYGYTF. CDR3 bases: TGCAGTGCCTGGGACAGCTACGACTATGGCTACACCTTC.

The rearrangement links TRBV20-1 to TRBJ2-5; weak D call: TRBD1 (6 bases). The CDR3 length is 14 residues. The germline gives CDR1 DFQATT, CDR2 SNEGSKA (reference sequence). V dropped 2 bases and J dropped 2 bases, with 12 bases sitting between them. The CDR3 loop reads CSARKTGRQETQYF. In nucleotides, the CDR3 is TGCAGTGCTAGAAAAACAGGGCGGCAAGAGACCCAGTACTTC.

CDR3 nucleotide sequence: TGTGCCAGCATGAGGGTGGGCACTGAAGCTTTCTTT. This translates into CASMRVGTEAFF. The rearrangement joins TRBV27 to TRBJ1-1; D remains ambiguous. Trimming removed 7 bases at V and 4 bases at J, with 10 bases between. Germline loops: CDR1 MNHEY, CDR2 SMNVEV (reference sequence). The CDR3 has 12 residues.

This chain links TRBV24-1 with TRBJ2-1, with 12 bases aligning to TRBD2. CDR1 and CDR2 from the germline V gene are KGHDR and SFDVKD. The CDR3 is made up of 16 amino acids. V gave up 4 bases and J gave up 3 bases; unmatched junction bases: 3. The CDR3 DNA sequence: TGTGCCACCAGTGAATCTAGCGGGAGGGACTACAATGAGCAGTTCTTC. Its protein is CATSESSGRDYNEQFF.

V usage is TRBV3-1 and J usage is TRBJ2-5; D gene unclear. The DNA matches TRBJ2-7 better at its end, which makes the J call doubtful. Germline assignment: CDR1 LGHDT and CDR2 YNNKEL (reference sequence). CDR3 length: 15 amino acids. CDR3 residues: CASSQDSLAGNEQYF. The DNA of the CDR3 is TGTGCCAGCAGCCAAGATAGTCTGGCAGGTAACGAGCAGTACTTC.

The table lists this clonotype with many counts. V gene TRBV5-1 combines with J gene TRBJ2-1; 7 bases align to TRBD2. The CDR3 spans 15 residues. V trimming: 2 bases; J trimming: 0 bases; junction bases outside the gene matches: 2. Germline V CDR1 and CDR2: SGHRS, YFSETQ. The CDR3 DNA follows: TGCGCCAGCAGCTTCGGGGGGAGCTCCTACAATGAGCAGTTCTTC. The encoded protein is CASSFGGSSYNEQFF.